The clone carrying this T cell receptor (beta chain) was counted a few times. Its specificity is unknown. The data stem from a study of blood T cells in healthy people across ages. General study points: Older age coincided with a roughly linear decline in TCR beta diversity per million T cells. Among long-lived donors, naive CD4+ cells were more numerous and diversity higher than in aged donors. Naive T cell percentage showed a strong correlation with the diversity of TCR beta.

Using a J-beta primer mix together with a sample-barcoded 5' primer, a second PCR was run for roughly 6 to 12 cycles. Unique molecular identifiers of 12 random nucleotides labeled each cDNA. TCRdb reprocessed the 5' RACE reads via MiXCR and lists one record per CDR3 protein. The sample has hundreds of thousands of distinct CDR3 sequences; under 25% are singletons. The length of the CDR3 is 15 residues. Germline-derived CDR1 and CDR2 are SGHTA and FQGNSA. The germline V and J ends were trimmed by 3 bases and 3 bases, with 11 bases remaining between them. The chain employs TRBV7-2 and TRBJ2-2; D not certain. The sequence derives from a man in his 70s in good health. The source material was blood. The CDR3 reads CASSLMGLDTGELFF. CDR3 DNA: TGTGCCAGCAGCTTGATGGGGTTGGACACCGGGGAGCTGTTTTTT.